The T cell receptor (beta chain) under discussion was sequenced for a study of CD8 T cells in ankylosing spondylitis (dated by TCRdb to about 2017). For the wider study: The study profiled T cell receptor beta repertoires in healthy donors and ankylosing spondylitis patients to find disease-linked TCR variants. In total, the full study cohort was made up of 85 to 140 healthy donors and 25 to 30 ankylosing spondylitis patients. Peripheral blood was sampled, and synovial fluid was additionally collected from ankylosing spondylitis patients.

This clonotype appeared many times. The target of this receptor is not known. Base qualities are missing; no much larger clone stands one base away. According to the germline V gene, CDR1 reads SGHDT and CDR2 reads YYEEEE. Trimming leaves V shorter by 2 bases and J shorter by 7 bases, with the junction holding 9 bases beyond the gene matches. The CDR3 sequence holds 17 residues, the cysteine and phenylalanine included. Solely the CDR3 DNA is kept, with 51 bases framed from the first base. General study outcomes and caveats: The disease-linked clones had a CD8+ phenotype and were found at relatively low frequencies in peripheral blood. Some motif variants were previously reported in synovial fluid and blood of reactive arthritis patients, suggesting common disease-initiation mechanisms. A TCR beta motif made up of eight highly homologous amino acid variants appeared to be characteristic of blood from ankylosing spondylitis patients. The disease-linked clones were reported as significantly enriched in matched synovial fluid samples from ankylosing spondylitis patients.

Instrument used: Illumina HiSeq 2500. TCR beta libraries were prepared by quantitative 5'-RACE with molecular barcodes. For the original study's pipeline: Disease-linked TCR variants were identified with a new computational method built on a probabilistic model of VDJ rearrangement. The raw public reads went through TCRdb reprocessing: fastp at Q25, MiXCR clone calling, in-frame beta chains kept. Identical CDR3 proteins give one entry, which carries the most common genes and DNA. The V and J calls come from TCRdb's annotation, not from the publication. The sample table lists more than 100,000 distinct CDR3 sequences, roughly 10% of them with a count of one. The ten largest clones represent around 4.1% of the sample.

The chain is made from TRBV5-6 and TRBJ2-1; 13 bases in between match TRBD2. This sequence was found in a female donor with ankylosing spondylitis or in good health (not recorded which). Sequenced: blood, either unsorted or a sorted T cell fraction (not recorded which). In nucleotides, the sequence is TGTGCCAGCAGCTTAGACCTACTAGCGGGGGGGCGAAATGAGCAGTTCTTC. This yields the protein CASSLDLLAGGRNEQFF. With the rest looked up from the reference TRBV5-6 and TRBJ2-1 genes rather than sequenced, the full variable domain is DAGVTQSPTHLIKTRGQQVTLRCSPKSGHDTVSWYQQALGQGPQFIFQYYEEEERQRGNFPDRFSGHQFPNYSSELNVNALLLGDSALYLCASSLDLLAGGRNEQFFGPGTRLTVL.